This T cell receptor (beta chain) comes out of a study of blood T cell repertoires in COVID-19. The CDR3 is made up of 17 amino acids. Between the trimmed V and J ends, which lost 0 bases and 7 bases, there was a span of 21 bases. CDR1 is ENHRY, CDR2 SYGVKD, per germline. Here immunoSEQ multiplex PCR was the method, and the copy in TCRdb shows in-frame clones only, minus some. The data hold hundreds of thousands of clones, with almost 85% observed a single time. This clonotype was sampled from an elderly woman with acute or convalescent COVID-19. The chain combines TRBV10-3 with TRBJ1-2; TRBD1 might be the D (5 bases). The sequenced material came from peripheral blood. The chain's CDR3 is CAISESNGGAGPGGYTF. The CDR3 DNA sequence: TGTGCCATCAGTGAGTCGAACGGTGGAGCAGGGCCGGGTGGCTACACCTTC.